This T cell receptor (beta chain) was sequenced during a study of post-analysis software for immune sequencing data. A note on this clonotype: Its specificity is not known. The junction shows a germline mismatch at one end, possibly a read error.

Prepared TCR beta cDNA libraries contained unique molecular identifiers. A population of about 0.95 to 10 million T cells gave rise to roughly 0.5 million cDNA molecules. MiXCR, run by TCRdb on the PCR reads, gives a single entry per CDR3 protein. The sample has about 800,000 distinct CDR3 sequences; 30% are singletons. Study-wide points: TRBV segments more frequent in patients than in controls numbered several and included TRBV5-6, TRBV5-1 and TRBV20-1.

The CDR3 has 15 amino acids. The sample was blood. This chain links TRBV12-3 or TRBV12-4 with TRBJ2-7; maybe TRBD1 (5 bases). The TCR was taken from a girl between 10 and 17 years old with multiple sclerosis. This chain's CDR3 is CASSPYQGISDGCTF. CDR3 coding DNA: TGTGCCAGCAGTCCCTATCAGGGAATATCGGATGGCTGCACCTTC.